The 30 T cell receptor beta chains below all came from one sample that was sequenced in a study of monozygotic twins with inflammatory bowel disease. TCRdb derives one entry per CDR3 protein from the 5' RACE reads, leaving out DNA. The table for this sample gives approximately 400,000 distinct CDR3 sequences. The sample comprised blood. Receptor source: a human donor with ulcerative colitis or Crohn's disease, or a healthy co-twin of an affected twin (not recorded which).

The chain couples TRBV5-5 to TRBJ1-2. This CDR3 spans 13 amino acids. The germline gives CDR1 SGHKS, CDR2 YYEKEE (reference sequence). The chain's CDR3 is CASSLRPDYGYTF. The variable domain in full, with the rest retrieved from reference TRBV5-5 and TRBJ1-2, is DAGVTQSPTHLIKTRGQQVTLRCSPISGHKSVSWYQQVLGQGPQFIFQYYEKEERGRGNFPDRFSARQFPNYSSELNVNALLLGDSALYLCASSLRPDYGYTFGSGTRLTVV.

The chain couples TRBV20-1 to TRBJ1-4; TCRdb outputs TRBD1, but without DNA this stays unchecked. Germline CDR1 reads DFQATT; CDR2 reads SNEGSKA (reference sequence). CDR3 length: 14 residues. Here the CDR3 reads CSARWTGFYEKLFF.

The chain combines TRBV5-1 with TRBJ1-5. There are 15 residues in the CDR3. Looked up from germline, CDR1 is SGHRS and CDR2 is YFSETQ. This chain's CDR3 is CASSLDSNSNQPQHF.

The V gene is TRBV3-1, the J gene TRBJ2-7; TCRdb selects TRBD2, and the lack of DNA leaves this call unchecked. The CDR3 consists of 15 residues. CDR1 and CDR2 (germline): LGHDT, YNNKEL (reference sequence). CDR3 protein: CASSPGLAGGSEQYF.

This chain's CDR3 is CSATPMTGVSYNEQFF. The V gene is TRBV20-1, the J gene TRBJ2-1; the D gene TCRdb calls, TRBD1, cannot be checked with no DNA. The CDR3 runs 16 residues. CDR1 is DFQATT and CDR2 is SNEGSKA in the germline V gene (reference sequence).

The rearrangement uses TRBV28 and TRBJ2-7. This CDR3 has 15 residues. The V gene's germline CDR1 is MDHEN and CDR2 SYDVKM. CDR3 protein: CASSLFSASAHEQYF. Combining the CDR3 with reference TRBV28 and TRBJ2-7 gives the whole variable domain DVKVTQSSRYLVKRTGEKVFLECVQDMDHENMFWYRQDPGLGLRLIYFSYDVKMKEKGDIPEGYSVSREKKERFSLILESASTNQTSMYLCASSLFSASAHEQYFGPGTRLTVT.

J is TRBJ1-1 and V is TRBV27; TCRdb's D call, TRBD1, is unchecked because there is no DNA. The CDR3 has 14 residues. Germline lookup yields CDR1 MNHEY and CDR2 SMNVEV (reference sequence). This chain's CDR3 is CASSRGGPNTEAFF.

The rearrangement links TRBV29-1 to TRBJ2-1; absent DNA, TCRdb's TRBD1 call cannot be checked. This CDR3 is built from 16 residues. Germline V gene data show CDR1 as SQVTM and CDR2 as ANQGSEA. CDR3 loop: CSVPSGTGIKASEQFF.

This chain joins TRBV7-9 and TRBJ2-1; TCRdb's D call of TRBD1 is untestable without DNA. CDR1 and CDR2 (germline): SEHNR, FQNEAQ (reference sequence). The CDR3 extends over 16 amino acids. CDR3: CASSPPDRGTYNEQFF.

The chain recombines TRBV20-1 with TRBJ1-3. CDR1 and CDR2 from the germline V gene are DFQATT and SNEGSKA (reference sequence). This CDR3 has 12 residues. This CDR3 reads CSAPVEAYTIYF.

This sequence joins TRBV7-9 and TRBJ1-6; the TCRdb call, TRBD1, lacks DNA for checking. The CDR3 contains 14 residues. Germline V CDR1 and CDR2: SEHNR, FQNEAQ (reference sequence). CDR3 in amino acids: CASSLNGQGSPLHF.

The chain links TRBV4-2 to TRBJ1-3; the TRBD1 assignment by TCRdb is unverifiable without DNA. Germline values: CDR1 LGHNA, CDR2 YNFKEQ. The CDR3 is 16 amino acids. CDR3 sequence: CASSQESDRAGNTIYF.

The chain combines TRBV28 with TRBJ2-7; without DNA, the TCRdb call of TRBD1 cannot be checked. The CDR3 extends over 16 amino acids. Germline V gene data show CDR1 as MDHEN and CDR2 as SYDVKM. This CDR3 is CASRDNRGAGSYEQYF.

CDR3 loop: CASSLSTSGRAFDNEQFF. This chain links TRBV5-1 with TRBJ2-1; TCRdb indicates TRBD2, and absent DNA this call remains unverified. This CDR3 is built from 18 residues. Germline V gene sequence: CDR1 SGHRS, CDR2 YFSETQ. Filled out from reference TRBV5-1 and TRBJ2-1, the complete variable domain reads KAGVTQTPRYLIKTRGQQVTLSCSPISGHRSVSWYQQTPGQGLQFLFEYFSETQRNKGNFPGRFSGRQFSNSRSEMNVSTLELGDSALYLCASSLSTSGRAFDNEQFFGPGTRLTVL.

The chain has TRBV20-1 and TRBJ2-7; the TRBD2 assignment by TCRdb is unverifiable without DNA. The CDR3 extends over 12 amino acids. The germline gives CDR1 DFQATT, CDR2 SNEGSKA (reference sequence). This chain's CDR3 is CSASSASYEQYF.

This chain's CDR3 is CASSLAYGTTYTGELFF. The chain is built from TRBV5-1 and TRBJ2-2; TCRdb selects TRBD2, and the lack of DNA leaves this call unchecked. The CDR3 consists of 17 residues. Germline V CDR1 and CDR2: SGHRS, YFSETQ. Filled out from reference TRBV5-1 and TRBJ2-2, the complete variable domain reads KAGVTQTPRYLIKTRGQQVTLSCSPISGHRSVSWYQQTPGQGLQFLFEYFSETQRNKGNFPGRFSGRQFSNSRSEMNVSTLELGDSALYLCASSLAYGTTYTGELFFGEGSRLTVL.

This chain joins TRBV30 and TRBJ2-3; the D call of TRBD1 rests on TCRdb alone, since no DNA is present to check it. The CDR3 sequence is 14 residues long. The germline gives CDR1 GTSNPN, CDR2 SVGIG (reference sequence). The CDR3 loop reads CASRGGALTDTQYF.

This chain links TRBV19 with TRBJ1-3; there is no DNA to check the TCRdb D call of TRBD1. Germline assignment: CDR1 LNHDA and CDR2 SQIVND (reference sequence). This CDR3 is built from 12 residues. The CDR3 reads CASSPHRDTIYF.

The rearrangement uses TRBV20-1 and TRBJ2-3; TCRdb's assignment of TRBD2 cannot be checked, as there is no DNA. Germline V gives CDR1 DFQATT, CDR2 SNEGSKA (reference sequence). The CDR3 sequence is 17 residues long. The CDR3 loop reads CSARRLAGVSGGDTQYF.

The chain is built from TRBV12-3 or TRBV12-4 and TRBJ2-5; TCRdb returns TRBD2, unconfirmable since there is no DNA. The CDR3 is 18 amino acids. The CDR3 sequence is CASSTGLAGWYFQETQYF.

The chain joins TRBV7-9 to TRBJ2-3. Looked up from germline, CDR1 is SEHNR and CDR2 is FQNEAQ (reference sequence). The CDR3 spans 16 residues. The CDR3 reads CASSFEQLLVQDTQYF.

The rearrangement joins TRBV7-3 to TRBJ2-5; the D call from TCRdb, TRBD1, cannot be confirmed without DNA. The CDR3 is 14 amino acids. CDR1 and CDR2 (germline): SGHTA, FQGTGA. This CDR3 is CASSLRQGGETQYF.

The chain couples TRBV19 to TRBJ1-1. This CDR3 spans 14 amino acids. Germline CDR1 reads LNHDA; CDR2 reads SQIVND (reference sequence). CDR3 sequence: CASSISVWDTEAFF.

This chain uses TRBV6-2 or TRBV6-3 with TRBJ1-5. The CDR3 covers 14 residues. Germline V gene data show CDR1 as MNHEY and CDR2 as SVGEGT. This CDR3 reads CATSDGYSNQPQHF.

This rearrangement joins TRBV3-1 to TRBJ2-7. The CDR3 has 14 residues. Per the germline V gene, CDR1 is LGHDT and CDR2 is YNNKEL (reference sequence). CDR3 residues: CASSQDQDSHEQYF.

V is TRBV27 and J is TRBJ2-1; TCRdb's D call of TRBD2 is untestable without DNA. The CDR3 runs to 14 residues. Germline V CDR1 and CDR2: MNHEY, SMNVEV (reference sequence). CDR3 in amino acids: CASSWGLAANEQFF.

J is TRBJ2-1 and V is TRBV27. This CDR3 region has 14 residues. Looked up from germline, CDR1 is MNHEY and CDR2 is SMNVEV (reference sequence). Here the CDR3 reads CASGRGGSYNEQFF.

V gene TRBV6-1 combines with J gene TRBJ1-5; TCRdb's D call, TRBD1, is unchecked because there is no DNA. The CDR3 sequence is 15 residues long. Germline CDR1 reads MNHNS; CDR2 reads SASEGT. CDR3: CASSLTDRGHQPQHF.

The chain joins TRBV5-1 to TRBJ2-7; TCRdb's D call, TRBD1, is unchecked because there is no DNA. The V gene's germline CDR1 is SGHRS and CDR2 YFSETQ. The CDR3 length is 15 residues. The CDR3 sequence: CASSPGQGQANEQYF.

The CDR3 protein is CASITGNTGELFF. The chain recombines TRBV6-2 or TRBV6-3 with TRBJ2-2; checking the TCRdb D call of TRBD1 is not possible without DNA. The CDR3 contains 13 residues. Germline lookup yields CDR1 MNHEY and CDR2 SVGEGT.